This T cell receptor (beta chain) was sequenced during a study of control samples from healthy donors and cancer patients. Some clones are missing from TCRdb's copy, which holds only in-frame ones; the method was immunoSEQ multiplex PCR. This sample yields about 83,000 clones, of which roughly 91% are seen a single time; roughly a sixth belongs to the top ten. CDR3 length: 16 residues. Trimming took 2 bases from V and 1 from J, leaving 11 bases between them. From germline, CDR1 is MRHNA and CDR2 SNTAGT. Sequenced material: blood. The TCR was taken from a man over 45 in good health. The chain joins TRBV6-4 to TRBJ2-2; no clear D gene. DNA for the CDR3: TGTGCCAGCAGTGACAGGGTCGGGTTGAACACCGGGGAGCTGTTTTTT. Amino acids: CASSDRVGLNTGELFF.